This TCR beta chain was sequenced in a study of CD8 T cells in Susac syndrome. Study-level points and caveats: The study admitted that it had a relatively small number of individuals in its TCR sequencing and HLA analysis.

Sequencing of TCR beta was undertaken in CD8+ and CD4+ T cells derived from blood. With respect to this clonotype: Its antigen remains unknown.

V lost 5 bases to trimming and J lost 3 bases, with 14 bases between them. The CDR3 sequence is 14 residues long. CDR1 and CDR2 from the germline V gene are MNHEY and SMNVEV (reference sequence). When the RNA was reverse transcribed, random hexamers were used with an input of roughly 0.5 to 1 ug. Amplification of the TCR beta CDR3 was carried out by immunoSEQ multiplex PCR, which spanned a total of 54 Vbeta and 13 Jbeta segments. Each CDR3 protein is one row after TCRdb ran MiXCR on the immunoSEQ multiplex PCR reads. The sample lists approximately 140,000 distinct CDR3 sequences, approximately 95% seen once, with around 0.29% in the top ten.

The V and J genes are TRBV27 and TRBJ2-7, with D possibly being TRBD2 (5 bases). Sequencing input: CD8+ T cells from PBMCs. The source of this sequence is a human donor in good health. The CDR3 nucleotides read TGTGCCAGCAGTCGATGGGGAGAAGGCTACGAGCAGTACTTC. Translated, it gives CASSRWGEGYEQYF.